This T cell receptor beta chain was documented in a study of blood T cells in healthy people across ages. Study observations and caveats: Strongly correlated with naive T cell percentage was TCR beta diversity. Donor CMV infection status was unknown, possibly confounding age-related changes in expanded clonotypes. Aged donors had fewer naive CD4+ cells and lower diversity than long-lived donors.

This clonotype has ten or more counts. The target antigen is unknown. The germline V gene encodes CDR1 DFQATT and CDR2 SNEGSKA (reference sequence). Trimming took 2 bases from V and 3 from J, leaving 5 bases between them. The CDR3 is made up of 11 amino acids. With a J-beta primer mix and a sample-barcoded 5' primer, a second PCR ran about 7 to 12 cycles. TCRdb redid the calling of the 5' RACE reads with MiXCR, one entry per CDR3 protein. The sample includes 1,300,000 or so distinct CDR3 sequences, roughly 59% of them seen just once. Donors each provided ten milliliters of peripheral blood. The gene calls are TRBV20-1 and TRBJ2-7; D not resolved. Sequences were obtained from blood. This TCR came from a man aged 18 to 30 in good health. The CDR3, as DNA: TGCAGTGCTAGACAGGACTACGAGCAGTACTTC. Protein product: CSARQDYEQYF.